This T cell receptor beta chain was obtained from a study of T cell responses to AZD1222 COVID-19 vaccine. This clone was observed a few times. The table came from immunoSEQ multiplex PCR; TCRdb's copy has only in-frame clones and leaves some out. The sample carries 95,000 to 150,000 clones, over 75% recorded once. Germline V gives CDR1 SGHVS, CDR2 FQNEAQ. The CDR3 totals 16 residues. V dropped 5 bases and J dropped 7 bases, with 18 bases sitting between them. The source is an adult in good health. Sequences were derived from peripheral blood, sampled on day 0 of AZD1222 vaccination. The J gene is TRBJ1-6, the V gene TRBV7-8; D perhaps matches TRBD1 (6 bases). The CDR3 here is CASSPSSRGGNSPLHF. The DNA of the CDR3 is TGTGCCAGCAGCCCGTCTAGTAGAGGGGGGAATTCACCCCTCCACTTT.